Shown below are 23 T cell receptor beta chains from a single sample sequenced in a study of Ad26.COV2.S vaccination and SARS-CoV-2 variants. TCRdb keeps only in-frame clones here, not all; method: immunoSEQ multiplex PCR. The sample holds around 500,000 clones, nearly 90% seen once. Treatment reported: 15 to 20 received Ad26.COV2.S at low or high dose, single or two shots; about 5 received placebo; per-sample allocation not given. Each sample was drawn 63 days after the first injection (of vaccine or placebo). The sample consisted of peripheral blood, taken in a trial of Ad26.COV2.S vaccine versus placebo. These receptors were taken from a person between 18 and 65 years old who received the Ad26.COV2.S COVID-19 vaccine or a placebo.

V is TRBV19 and J is TRBJ1-5; 9 bases line up with TRBD1. J lost 7 bases, V lost 5 bases, and 9 bases had no gene match. This CDR3 spans 15 amino acids. From germline, CDR1 is LNHDA and CDR2 SQIVND (reference sequence). In DNA, the CDR3 is TGTGCCAGTAGTTCCCGGGACAGGGTCCACCAGCCCCAGCATTTT. This encodes CASSSRDRVHQPQHF.

The rearrangement uses TRBV29-1 and TRBJ2-2, with D unresolved. This CDR3 spans 14 amino acids. CDR1 is SQVTM, CDR2 ANQGSEA, per germline. Trimming removed 6 bases at V and 0 bases at J, with 11 bases between. The CDR3 region is CSVGMLANTGELFF. The CDR3 DNA reads as TGCAGCGTAGGGATGCTGGCGAACACCGGGGAGCTGTTTTTT.

CDR3 loop: CASSAGQGTSEQYF. The DNA for the CDR3 is TGTGCCAGCAGCGCGGGACAGGGGACGAGCGAGCAGTACTTC. The rearrangement joins TRBV7-3 to TRBJ2-7; TRBD1 aligns across 10 bases. Unmatched junction bases numbered 7, after V lost 5 bases and J lost 6 bases. Looked up from germline, CDR1 is SGHTA and CDR2 is FQGTGA. The CDR3 extends over 14 amino acids.

This chain connects TRBV5-6 to TRBJ1-4, with D possibly matching TRBD1 (6 bases). With 4 bases removed from V and 7 bases from J, the gap between germline ends came to 17 bases. The CDR3 is made up of 15 amino acids. The germline V gene has CDR1 SGHDT and CDR2 YYEEEE. The CDR3 loop is CASSVYRDLVEKLFF. As DNA, the CDR3 is TGTGCCAGCAGCGTATACAGGGATCTTGTTGAAAAACTGTTTTTT.

This chain connects TRBV28 to TRBJ2-7; 9 bases agree with TRBD2. V lost 6 bases, J lost 1 base, and 10 bases stayed unmatched. Germline V gene lookup returns CDR1 MDHEN and CDR2 SYDVKM. This CDR3 comprises 16 residues. In nucleotides, the CDR3 is TGTGCCAGCAGCCCACCGGGACTAGCCGTTTCCTACGAGCAGTACTTC. It translates to CASSPPGLAVSYEQYF.

The chain couples TRBV4-3 to TRBJ2-2, with a possible D match to TRBD2 (7 bases). This CDR3 spans 15 amino acids. CDR1 and CDR2 (germline): LGHNA, YSLEER. V was clipped by 5 bases and J by 4 bases, with 14 bases between them. The CDR3 reads CASSDPGGPTGELFF. CDR3 in DNA: TGCGCCAGCAGCGACCCCGGGGGGCCCACCGGGGAGCTGTTTTTT.

This chain uses TRBV27 with TRBJ2-1, with 7 bases lining up with TRBD2. In germline, CDR1 is MNHEY, CDR2 SMNVEV (reference sequence). The trim removed 4 bases at V and 8 bases at J, leaving 8 bases unmatched. The CDR3 sequence is 14 residues long. CDR3 sequence: CASSWAGVIDEQFF. The CDR3 nucleotides read TGTGCCAGCAGTTGGGCGGGAGTAATTGATGAGCAGTTCTTC.

This sequence joins TRBV28 and TRBJ2-7; the match to TRBD2 covers 10 bases. V lost 5 bases and J lost 3; bases outside the gene matches: 7. The CDR3 covers 15 residues. From germline, CDR1 is MDHEN and CDR2 SYDVKM. As DNA, the CDR3 is TGTGCCAGCAGTCCCCCGGGACTAGCGATCTACGAGCAGTACTTC. It codes for CASSPPGLAIYEQYF.

This clone has a single count. The chain employs TRBV4-3 and TRBJ2-3, with D perhaps matching TRBD1 (6 bases). Deletions cut 4 bases from V and 3 bases from J, with 14 bases between. Germline V gene data show CDR1 as LGHNA and CDR2 as YSLEER. The CDR3 is 15 residues long. The CDR3 region is CASSPRGGRTDTQYF. The CDR3 DNA is TGCGCCAGCAGCCCCAGGGGCGGGCGTACAGATACGCAGTATTTT.

As regards this clone: The sample contains more than one DNA sequence encoding this CDR3. The V and J genes are TRBV30 and TRBJ1-2; D is ambiguous. The germline gives CDR1 GTSNPN, CDR2 SVGIG (reference sequence). Trimming removed 0 bases from V and 5 bases from J, with 7 bases in between. This CDR3 contains 12 residues. As DNA, the CDR3 is TGTGCCTGGAGTGTGAGAGGGTATGGCTACACCTTC. It codes for CAWSVRGYGYTF. Together with reference TRBV30 and TRBJ1-2, the CDR3 gives the full variable domain: SQTIHQWPATLVQPVGSPLSLECTVEGTSNPNLYWYRQAAGRGLQLLFYSVGIGQISSEVPQNLSASRPQDRQFILSSKKLLLSDSGFYLCAWSVRGYGYTFGSGTRLTVV.

CDR3 sequence reads: CASSRDSGMTYSPLHF. The CDR3 coding sequence is TGTGCCAGCAGCCGAGACTCGGGCATGACCTATTCACCCCTCCACTTT. The V and J genes are TRBV4-2 and TRBJ1-6; D is unresolved. Germline assignment: CDR1 LGHNA and CDR2 YNFKEQ. The CDR3 is 16 amino acids. The V and J ends lost 4 bases and 8 bases respectively, with 18 bases between them.

The chain couples TRBV2 to TRBJ1-2, with no clear D. The V gene lost 6 bases and the J gene lost 2 bases, with 4 bases spanning the gap. The CDR3 has 11 amino acids. The germline gives CDR1 SNHLY, CDR2 FYNNEI. The CDR3 region has the DNA TGTGCCAGCAGCACGAACTATGGCTACACCTTC. This gives the protein CASSTNYGYTF.

The genes are TRBV30 and TRBJ1-1; D might be TRBD1 (5 bases). CDR1 is GTSNPN and CDR2 is SVGIG in the germline V gene (reference sequence). Between the trimmed V and J ends, which lost 2 bases and 3 bases, there was a span of 10 bases. The CDR3 runs to 13 residues. The CDR3 bases are TGTGCCTGGAGTATGTCAGGGTACACTGAAGCTTTCTTT. Translated, it gives CAWSMSGYTEAFF.

V is TRBV11-2 and J is TRBJ2-5; 7 positions agree with TRBD2. CDR3 size: 16 residues. V lost 1 base and J lost 5; bases outside the gene matches: 10. Germline CDR1 SGHAT, CDR2 FQNNGV. In DNA form, the CDR3 reads TGTGCCAGCAGCTTAGTCGGGTGGGAGGGATTGGAGACCCAGTACTTC. Translated: CASSLVGWEGLETQYF.

The chain links TRBV28 to TRBJ2-1; D is unclear. This CDR3 region has 17 residues. CDR1 is MDHEN and CDR2 is SYDVKM in the germline V gene. Trimming shortened V by 7 bases and J by 2 bases, and 21 bases separated the two germline ends. CDR3 loop: CASTNSPMGSPYNEQFF. CDR3 DNA sequence: TGTGCCAGCACCAACTCCCCAATGGGCTCCCCCTACAATGAGCAGTTCTTC.

This chain links TRBV5-1 with TRBJ2-7; TRBD2 aligns across 11 bases. In germline, CDR1 is SGHRS, CDR2 YFSETQ. The CDR3 runs 14 residues. V shed 4 bases and J 3 bases; nucleotides not matched to a gene: 3. The CDR3 reads CASSVTSGIYEQYF. CDR3 nucleotide sequence: TGCGCCAGCAGCGTGACTAGCGGGATCTACGAGCAGTACTTC.

This clone appeared a single time. V usage is TRBV27 and J usage is TRBJ2-1; TRBD2 matches 14 bases. This CDR3 comprises 19 residues. Per the germline V gene, CDR1 is MNHEY and CDR2 is SMNVEV (reference sequence). The V gene end was trimmed by 5 bases and the J gene end by 2 bases; junction bases not matched to a gene: 11. The CDR3 sequence: CASSLPGLAGVRAYNEQFF. The DNA of the CDR3 is TGTGCCAGCAGTCTGCCGGGACTAGCGGGAGTTCGGGCCTACAATGAGCAGTTCTTC.

This clone appeared a single time. The chain employs TRBV6-5 and TRBJ1-2, with TRBD1 identical over 7 bases. CDR3 length: 14 residues. The V gene's germline CDR1 is MNHEY and CDR2 SVGAGI. The J segment lost 7 bases and the V segment lost 6 bases, leaving 11 bases of the junction unmatched. The CDR3 loop is CASRGGQGWSGYTF. The CDR3, as DNA: TGTGCCAGCAGAGGGGGCCAGGGGTGGTCTGGCTACACCTTC.

The table lists this clone with a count of one. The V gene is TRBV5-1, the J gene TRBJ2-3, with 12 bases identical to TRBD2. The germline gives CDR1 SGHRS, CDR2 YFSETQ. The CDR3 is 17 amino acids. The junction had 2 bases not matched to a gene; V was cut back by 0 bases and J by 0 bases. The CDR3 DNA reads TGCGCCAGCAGCTTGGGGACTAGCGGGGCTAGCACAGATACGCAGTATTTT. This sequence encodes CASSLGTSGASTDTQYF.

The table lists this clone with a count of one. CDR3 DNA: TGTGCCAGCAGCCAGGGGGCGAACTATGGCTACACCTTC. This sequence encodes CASSQGANYGYTF. The chain employs TRBV3-1 (or the pseudogene TRBV3-2) and TRBJ1-2, with a weak D call TRBD1 (6 bases). The germline V and J ends were trimmed by 3 bases and 2 bases, with 7 bases remaining between them. Germline V gives CDR1 LGHDT, CDR2 YNNKEL (reference sequence). The CDR3 length is 13 residues.

This clone is a singleton in its sample. V is TRBV3-1 (or the pseudogene TRBV3-2) and J is TRBJ2-3; 11 nucleotides match TRBD2. V dropped 4 bases and J dropped 4; count of bases not matched to a gene: 10. CDR1 is LGHDT and CDR2 is YNNKEL in the germline V gene (reference sequence). This CDR3 region has 17 residues. DNA of the CDR3: TGTGCCAGCAGCCTCCTGTCGGTAGCGGGAGGGTCAGATACGCAGTATTTT. This gives the protein CASSLLSVAGGSDTQYF.

The chain uses TRBV27 and TRBJ2-2; 9 bases are shared with TRBD1. CDR1 MNHEY and CDR2 SMNVEV come from the germline V gene (reference sequence). The CDR3 has 15 amino acids. Trimming removed 6 bases from V and 1 base from J; junction bases left unmatched: 3. CDR3 loop: CASRTGQGNTGELFF. For the CDR3, the DNA is TGTGCCAGCAGGACGGGACAGGGGAACACCGGGGAGCTGTTTTTT.

V is TRBV7-2 and J is TRBJ1-6; D possibly corresponds to TRBD1 (5 bases). V lost 1 base to trimming and J lost 10 bases, with 11 bases between them. The CDR3 runs to 14 residues. The V gene's germline CDR1 is SGHTA and CDR2 FQGNSA. The CDR3 spells CASSLGGIQSPLHF. The DNA for the CDR3 is TGTGCCAGCAGCTTAGGGGGCATCCAATCACCCCTCCACTTT.